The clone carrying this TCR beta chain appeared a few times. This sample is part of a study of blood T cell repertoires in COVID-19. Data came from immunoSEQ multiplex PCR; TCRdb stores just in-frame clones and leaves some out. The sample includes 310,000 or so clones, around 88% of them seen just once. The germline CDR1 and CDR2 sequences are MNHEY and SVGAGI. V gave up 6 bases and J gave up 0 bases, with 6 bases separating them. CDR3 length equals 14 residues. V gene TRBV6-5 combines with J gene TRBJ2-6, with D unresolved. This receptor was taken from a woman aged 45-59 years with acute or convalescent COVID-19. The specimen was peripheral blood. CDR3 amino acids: CASSRDSGANVLTF. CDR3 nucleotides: TGTGCCAGCAGCCGAGACTCTGGGGCCAACGTCCTGACTTTC.